This is a list of T cell receptor beta chains from one sample in a study of siplizumab effects on memory and regulatory T cells. Generated by immunoSEQ multiplex PCR, the TCRdb table keeps only in-frame clones and is missing some. Of about 91,000 clones listed, over 95% are singletons. Sequencing used naive CD4+ T cells sorted from blood. The receptors come from a human donor in good health. CDR3s include the opening cysteine and the closing phenylalanine or tryptophan. The D gene is left open where the match is weak. Not all rows give a size; the values are once, few, many and, for expanded clones, a class.

j_call d_call clone_size v_call cdr3_nt cdr3_aa
TRBJ2-3 - - TRBV14 TGTGCCAGCAGCCAAGCGAATAGGGGCCGCACAGATACGCAGTATTTT CASSQANRGRTDTQYF
TRBJ2-7 TRBD1 - TRBV7-9 TGTGCCAGCAGCTTAGGAGGGACAGGGACCGAGCAGTACTTC CASSLGGTGTEQYF
TRBJ1-5 TRBD1 - TRBV28 TGTGCCAGCAGCTTGGTCCGGGACAGCTATAGCAATCAGCCCCAGCATTTT CASSLVRDSYSNQPQHF
TRBJ2-7 - - TRBV6-6 TGTGCCAGCAGTTACTCGAACGAGCAGTACTTC CASSYSNEQYF
TRBJ1-3 - - TRBV19 TGTGCCAGTAGTACCCGGGACACGCGTTCCTCTGGAAACACCATATATTTT CASSTRDTRSSGNTIYF
TRBJ2-1 TRBD2 - TRBV5-6 TGTGCCAGCAGCCAGGAAGGAGCGGGGGGCTCCTACAATGAGCAGTTCTTC CASSQEGAGGSYNEQFF
TRBJ1-1 - - TRBV7-6 TGTGCCAGCAGCTCCGAAGGGTGGAGCTTAGCTTTCTTT CASSSEGWSLAFF
TRBJ2-7 - - TRBV10-3 TGTGCCATCAGTGGTGGGGACACCTACGAGCAGTACTTC CAISGGDTYEQYF
TRBJ1-6 - - TRBV30 TGTGCCTGGAGTGTCCAGGGACCCTATAATTCACCCCTCCACTTT CAWSVQGPYNSPLHF
TRBJ2-2 - - TRBV5-4 TGTGCCAGCAGCTTGGGGGGGGCAGCGGACACCGGGGAGCTGTTTTTT CASSLGGAADTGELFF
TRBJ1-2 - - TRBV21-1 TGTGCCAGCAGCAATCTCATCCCCATCAACCACTATGGCTACACCTTC CASSNLIPINHYGYTF
TRBJ1-2 - - TRBV7-3 TGTGCCAGCAGCTTAACGACGCAGGAAAACTATGGCTACACCTTC CASSLTTQENYGYTF
TRBJ1-5 - - TRBV6-5 TGTGCCAGCAGTCAGGGGACCGGCAATCAGCCCCAGCATTTT CASSQGTGNQPQHF
TRBJ2-1 TRBD2 - TRBV25-1 TGTGCCAGCAGTGATCCGGGACTAGCGGGGGTGGAGCAGTTCTTC CASSDPGLAGVEQFF
TRBJ1-4 TRBD1 - TRBV5-6 TGTGCCAGCAGCCCCGGGACAGGTCTAGAAAAACTGTTTTTT CASSPGTGLEKLFF
TRBJ1-5 - - TRBV5-1 TGCGCCAGCAGCCCTGCCGGGGGCAATCAGCCCCAGCATTTT CASSPAGGNQPQHF
TRBJ2-2 - - TRBV5-4 TGTGCCAGCAGCTCCGATTCTAAGCGGACCGGGGAGCTGTTTTTT CASSSDSKRTGELFF
TRBJ2-6 - - TRBV28 TGTGCCAGCAGCCCATCTCGCGTCAGGGAACCAGGGGCCAACGTCCTGACTTTC CASSPSRVREPGANVLTF
TRBJ2-1 TRBD2 - TRBV5-1 TGCGCCAGCAGCTTCCTAGCGGGGGCCAACAATGAGCAGTTCTTC CASSFLAGANNEQFF
TRBJ1-5 - - TRBV19 TGTGCCAGTACCATGACAGGCCTCAATCAGCCCCAGCATTTT CASTMTGLNQPQHF
TRBJ2-3 TRBD2 - TRBV7-3 TGTGCCAGCAGCCCGACTAGCGGGGGATACACAGATACGCAGTATTTT CASSPTSGGYTDTQYF
TRBJ1-1 - - TRBV10-3 TGTGCCACCACCGGGACCGAGGGTACTGAAGCTTTCTTT CATTGTEGTEAFF
TRBJ1-1 - - TRBV25-1 TGTGCCAGCAGTGGGAGGGGTTTTGGGGCTTTCTTT CASSGRGFGAFF
TRBJ2-7 TRBD1 - TRBV7-3 TGTGCCAGCAGCTTAACGAGTCTACGGGACAGGGGGACCTACGAGCAGTACTTC CASSLTSLRDRGTYEQYF
TRBJ1-2 - - TRBV5-4 TGTGCCAGCAGCTTGTGGGCGGAGCCCTATGGCTACACCTTC CASSLWAEPYGYTF
TRBJ2-2 TRBD1 - TRBV11-1 TGTGCCAGCAGCCTGGACAGGGCGGGGACCGGGGAGCTGTTTTTT CASSLDRAGTGELFF
TRBJ1-5 - few TRBV9 TGTGCCAGCAGCGTACGCCAAGGCCCTAGACGGCCCCAGCATTTT CASSVRQGPRRPQHF
TRBJ2-7 TRBD1 - TRBV5-1 TGCGCCAGCAGCATCCGGGACAGTCTTGTCTACGAGCAGTACTTC CASSIRDSLVYEQYF
TRBJ1-2 - - TRBV7-2 TGTGCCAGCACCACTCTGCGCCGGGGCTACACCTTC CASTTLRRGYTF
TRBJ1-2 - - TRBV7-9 TGTGCCAGCAGCCTCTCCAACGGACAGACCTATTATGGCTACACCTTC CASSLSNGQTYYGYTF
TRBJ1-2 - - TRBV2 TGTGCCAGCAGTTTGGGACAAGACTATGGCTACACCTTC CASSLGQDYGYTF
TRBJ1-1 TRBD1 once TRBV27 TGTGCCAGCAGTTTGGGACAGGGGCAGGTAAACACTGAAGCTTTCTTT CASSLGQGQVNTEAFF
TRBJ2-1 - - TRBV7-9 TGTGCCAGCAGCTCAGAGAGCTCCTACAATGAGCAGTTCTTC CASSSESSYNEQFF
TRBJ2-7 - once TRBV2 TGTGCCAGCAGACTTGACAGATACACCTACGAGCAGTACTTC CASRLDRYTYEQYF
TRBJ1-2 - - TRBV27 TGTGCCAGCAGTGCGACAGCCCCCGGCGGCTACACCTTC CASSATAPGGYTF
TRBJ2-7 - - TRBV5-1 TGCGCCAGCAGCCCCGGGACGGCCCGCCTGGAGCAGTACTTC CASSPGTARLEQYF
TRBJ2-3 - once TRBV6-4 TGTGCCAGCAGTGACCGGGGCCCAGATACGCAGTATTTT CASSDRGPDTQYF
TRBJ2-4 - - TRBV4-1 TGCGCCAGCAGCCGGGAAGGGGGGACCCCTTTTAACCAGTACTTC CASSREGGTPFNQYF
TRBJ1-1 - - TRBV27 TGTGCCAGCAGTTTCGGCCCTATTGTCGGGACACCGAACACTGAAGCTTTCTTT CASSFGPIVGTPNTEAFF
TRBJ2-3 TRBD2 - TRBV9 TGTGCCAGCAGCGTGCGGACTAGCGCTAACACAGATACGCAGTATTTT CASSVRTSANTDTQYF
TRBJ2-2 - - TRBV10-3 TGTGCCATCAGTGAGACTTGGACGGGGGGCCGAACCGGGGAGCTGTTTTTT CAISETWTGGRTGELFF
TRBJ2-5 TRBD2 - TRBV10-3 TGTGCCATCGGTCGAGCGGGGGTGGGAGAGACCCAGTACTTC CAIGRAGVGETQYF
TRBJ2-1 TRBD1 - TRBV11-3 TGTGCCAGCAGCTTACGAGGGACAGTCTCCTACAATGAGCAGTTCTTC CASSLRGTVSYNEQFF
TRBJ2-3 TRBD1 - TRBV19 TGTGCCAGTACCGTACAGGGGGCCACAGATACGCAGTATTTT CASTVQGATDTQYF
TRBJ2-1 - - TRBV19 TGTGCCAGTAGTATTGCCAGGGTAATAGGCAATGAGCAGTTCTTC CASSIARVIGNEQFF
TRBJ2-3 TRBD2 - TRBV5-5 TGTGCCAGCAGCAGGAGCGGGGGAGCTGGCACAGATACGCAGTATTTT CASSRSGGAGTDTQYF
TRBJ1-2 - - TRBV6-4 TGTGCCAGCAGTGACGGGACGACTCACTATGGCTACACCTTC CASSDGTTHYGYTF
TRBJ2-1 TRBD2 - TRBV7-2 TGTGCCAGCAGCTTAGGGACTAGCTCCTACAATGAGCAGTTCTTC CASSLGTSSYNEQFF
TRBJ1-2 - - TRBV9 TGTGCCAGCAGCGTAGACGGGGGGAGGGCTTTGTATGGCTACACCTTC CASSVDGGRALYGYTF
TRBJ2-7 - - TRBV7-2 TGTGCCAGCAGCTTAGTGTCGGGGCCCGAGCAGTACTTC CASSLVSGPEQYF
TRBJ1-1 - - TRBV6-6 TGTGCCAGCAGTTACTCGAAGGTGGGCACTGAAGCTTTCTTT CASSYSKVGTEAFF
TRBJ1-1 - - TRBV2 TGTGCCAGCAGGGGTACGGGGACTGAAGCTTTCTTT CASRGTGTEAFF
TRBJ2-3 - - TRBV21-1 TGTGCCAGCACTCTTCTAGCGGGGGGCCGCACAGATACGCAGTATTTT CASTLLAGGRTDTQYF
TRBJ2-1 TRBD2 - TRBV9 TGTGCCAGCAGAGCATCGAGCGGGGGCGCCTACAATGAGCAGTTCTTC CASRASSGGAYNEQFF
TRBJ2-5 - - TRBV18 TGTGCCAGCTCACCATTTGTGAAAGGGACGGAGACCCAGTACTTC CASSPFVKGTETQYF
TRBJ1-3 - - TRBV21-1 TGTGCCAGCAGGAAAGGGGCGGGAAGGGGGCATTGCGGAAACACCATATATTTT CASRKGAGRGHCGNTIYF
TRBJ2-3 - - TRBV4-1 TGCGCCAGCAGCCAAATGGCGGGGCCCACAGATACGCAGTATTTT CASSQMAGPTDTQYF
TRBJ1-1 - - TRBV11-3 TGTGCCAGCAGCACCCGGATGAACACTGAAGCTTTCTTT CASSTRMNTEAFF
TRBJ2-7 - once TRBV9 TGTGCCAGCAGCGAGACTCCAATCTCCTACGAGCAGTACTTC CASSETPISYEQYF